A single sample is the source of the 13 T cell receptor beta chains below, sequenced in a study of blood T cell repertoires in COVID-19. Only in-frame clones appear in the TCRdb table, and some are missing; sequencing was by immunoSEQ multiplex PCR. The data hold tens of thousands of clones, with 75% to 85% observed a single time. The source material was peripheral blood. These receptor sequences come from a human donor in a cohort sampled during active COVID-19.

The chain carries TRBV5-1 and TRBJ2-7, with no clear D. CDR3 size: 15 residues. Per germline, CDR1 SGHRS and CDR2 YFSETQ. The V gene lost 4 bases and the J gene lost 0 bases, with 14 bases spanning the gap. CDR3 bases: TGCGCCAGCAGCGTGGATCTTTACAGCTCCTACGAGCAGTACTTC. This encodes CASSVDLYSSYEQYF.

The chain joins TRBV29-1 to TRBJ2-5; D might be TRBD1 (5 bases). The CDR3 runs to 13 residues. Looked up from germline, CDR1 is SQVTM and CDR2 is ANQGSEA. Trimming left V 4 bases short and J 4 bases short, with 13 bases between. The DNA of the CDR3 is TGCAGCGTTGTTATCTCAGGGATAGAGACCCAGTACTTC. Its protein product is CSVVISGIETQYF.

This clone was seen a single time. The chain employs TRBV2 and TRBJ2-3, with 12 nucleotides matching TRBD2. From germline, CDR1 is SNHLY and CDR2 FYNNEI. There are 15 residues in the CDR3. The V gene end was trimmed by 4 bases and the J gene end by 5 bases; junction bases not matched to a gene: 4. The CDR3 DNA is TGTGCCAGCAGTGGACTAGCGGGAGCCGGAGATACGCAGTATTTT. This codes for CASSGLAGAGDTQYF.

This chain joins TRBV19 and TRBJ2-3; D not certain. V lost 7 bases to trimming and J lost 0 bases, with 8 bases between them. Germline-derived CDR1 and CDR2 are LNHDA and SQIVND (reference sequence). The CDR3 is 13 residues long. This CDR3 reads CASKARSTDTQYF. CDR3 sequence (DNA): TGTGCCAGTAAAGCGAGAAGCACAGATACGCAGTATTTT.

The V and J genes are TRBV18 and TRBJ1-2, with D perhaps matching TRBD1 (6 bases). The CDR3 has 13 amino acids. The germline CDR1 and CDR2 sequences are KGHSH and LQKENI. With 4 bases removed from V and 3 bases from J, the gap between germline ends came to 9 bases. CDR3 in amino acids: CASSLDRDYGYTF. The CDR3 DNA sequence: TGTGCCAGCTCACTGGACAGAGACTATGGCTACACCTTC.

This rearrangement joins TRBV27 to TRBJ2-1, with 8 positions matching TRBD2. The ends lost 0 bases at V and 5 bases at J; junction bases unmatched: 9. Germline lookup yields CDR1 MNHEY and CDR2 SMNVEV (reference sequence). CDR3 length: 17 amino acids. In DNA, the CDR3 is TGTGCCAGCAGTTTATCGGGGGCGGGGGGACAAGACAATGAGCAGTTCTTC. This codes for CASSLSGAGGQDNEQFF.

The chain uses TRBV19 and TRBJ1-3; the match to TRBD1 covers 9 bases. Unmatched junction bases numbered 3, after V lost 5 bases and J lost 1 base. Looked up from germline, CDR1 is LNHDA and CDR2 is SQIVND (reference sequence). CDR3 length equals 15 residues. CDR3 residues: CASSPDRGSGNTIYF. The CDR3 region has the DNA TGTGCCAGTAGTCCAGACAGGGGGTCTGGAAACACCATATATTTT.

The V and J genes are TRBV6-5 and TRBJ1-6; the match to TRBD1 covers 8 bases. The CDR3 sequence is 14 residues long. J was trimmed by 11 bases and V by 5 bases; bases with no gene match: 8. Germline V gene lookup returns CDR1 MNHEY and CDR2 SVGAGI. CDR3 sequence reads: CASSPGTGGPPLHF. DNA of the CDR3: TGTGCCAGCAGTCCCGGGACAGGAGGTCCACCCCTCCACTTT.

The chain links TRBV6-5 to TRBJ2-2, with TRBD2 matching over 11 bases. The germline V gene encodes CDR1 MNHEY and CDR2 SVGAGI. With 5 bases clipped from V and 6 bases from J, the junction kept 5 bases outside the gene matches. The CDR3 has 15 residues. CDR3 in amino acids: CASSRSGGAAGELFF. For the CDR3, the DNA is TGTGCCAGCAGTCGTAGCGGGGGGGCCGCCGGGGAGCTGTTTTTT.

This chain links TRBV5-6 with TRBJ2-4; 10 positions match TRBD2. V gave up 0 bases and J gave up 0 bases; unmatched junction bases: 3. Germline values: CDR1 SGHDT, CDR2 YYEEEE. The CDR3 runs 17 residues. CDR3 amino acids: CASSLASGGLAKNIQYF. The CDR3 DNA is TGTGCCAGCAGCTTGGCTAGCGGGGGCCTAGCCAAAAACATTCAGTACTTC.

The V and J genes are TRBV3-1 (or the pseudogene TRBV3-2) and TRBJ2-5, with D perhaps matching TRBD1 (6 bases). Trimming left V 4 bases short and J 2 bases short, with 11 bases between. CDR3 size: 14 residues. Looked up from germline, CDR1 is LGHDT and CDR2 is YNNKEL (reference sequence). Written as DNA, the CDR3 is TGTGCCAGCAGCCTAGCCGGGACACAAGAGACCCAGTACTTC. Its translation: CASSLAGTQETQYF.

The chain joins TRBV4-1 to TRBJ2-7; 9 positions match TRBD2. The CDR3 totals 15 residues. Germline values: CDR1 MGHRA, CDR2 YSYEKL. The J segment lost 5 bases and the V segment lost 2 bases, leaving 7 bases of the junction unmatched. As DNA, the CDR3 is TGCGCCAGCAGCCAACTTTCTAGCGGGGCAAACGAGCAGTACTTC. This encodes CASSQLSSGANEQYF.

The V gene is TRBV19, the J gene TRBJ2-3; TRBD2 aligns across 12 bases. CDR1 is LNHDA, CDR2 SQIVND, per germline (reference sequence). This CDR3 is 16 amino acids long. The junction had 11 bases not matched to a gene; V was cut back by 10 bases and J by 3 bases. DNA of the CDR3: TGTGCCACTAGCGGGGGGGGCCAATTTCGTACAGATACGCAGTATTTT. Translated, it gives CATSGGGQFRTDTQYF.